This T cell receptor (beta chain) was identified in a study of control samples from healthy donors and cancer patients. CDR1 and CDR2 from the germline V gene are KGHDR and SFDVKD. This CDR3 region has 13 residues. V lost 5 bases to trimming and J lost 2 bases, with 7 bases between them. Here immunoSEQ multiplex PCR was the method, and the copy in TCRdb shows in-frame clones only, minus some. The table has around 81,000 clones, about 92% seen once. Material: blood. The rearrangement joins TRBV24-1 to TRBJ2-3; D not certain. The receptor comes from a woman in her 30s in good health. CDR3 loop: CATSGPNTDTQYF. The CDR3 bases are TGTGCCACCAGTGGGCCTAACACAGATACGCAGTATTTT.